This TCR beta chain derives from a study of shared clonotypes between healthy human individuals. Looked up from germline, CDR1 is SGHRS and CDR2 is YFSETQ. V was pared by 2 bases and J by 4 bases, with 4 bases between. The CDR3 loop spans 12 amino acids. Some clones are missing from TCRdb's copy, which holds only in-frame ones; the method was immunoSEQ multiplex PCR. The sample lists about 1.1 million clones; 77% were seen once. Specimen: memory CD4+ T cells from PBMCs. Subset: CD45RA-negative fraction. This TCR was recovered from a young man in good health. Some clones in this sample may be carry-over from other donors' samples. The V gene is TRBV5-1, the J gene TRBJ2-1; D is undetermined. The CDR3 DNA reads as TGCGCCAGCAGCTTACAGTACAATGAGCAGTTCTTC. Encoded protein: CASSLQYNEQFF.